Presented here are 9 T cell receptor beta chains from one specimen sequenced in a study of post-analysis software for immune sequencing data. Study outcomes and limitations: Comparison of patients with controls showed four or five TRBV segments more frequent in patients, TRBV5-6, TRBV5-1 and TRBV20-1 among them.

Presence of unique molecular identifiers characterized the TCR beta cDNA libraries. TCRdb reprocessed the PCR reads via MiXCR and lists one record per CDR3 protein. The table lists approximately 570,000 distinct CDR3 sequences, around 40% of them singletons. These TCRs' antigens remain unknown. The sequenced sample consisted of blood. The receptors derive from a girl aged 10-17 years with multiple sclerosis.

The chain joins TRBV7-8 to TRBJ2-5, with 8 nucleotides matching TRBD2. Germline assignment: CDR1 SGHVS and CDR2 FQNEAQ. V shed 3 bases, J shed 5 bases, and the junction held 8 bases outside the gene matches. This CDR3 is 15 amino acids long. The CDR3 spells CASSFYKRELETQYF. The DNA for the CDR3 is TGTGCCAGCAGCTTTTATAAGCGGGAGTTGGAGACCCAGTACTTC.

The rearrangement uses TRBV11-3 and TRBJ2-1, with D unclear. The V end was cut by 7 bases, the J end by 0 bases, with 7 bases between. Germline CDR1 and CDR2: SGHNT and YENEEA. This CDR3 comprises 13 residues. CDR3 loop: CASMLSSYNEQFF. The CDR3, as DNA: TGTGCCAGCATGTTAAGCTCCTACAATGAGCAGTTCTTC.

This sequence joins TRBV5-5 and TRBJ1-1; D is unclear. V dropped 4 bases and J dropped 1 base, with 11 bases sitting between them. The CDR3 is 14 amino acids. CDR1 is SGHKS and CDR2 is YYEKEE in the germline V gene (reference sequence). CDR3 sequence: CASSRTFGNTEAFF. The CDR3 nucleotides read TGTGCCAGCAGCCGGACGTTCGGGAACACTGAAGCTTTCTTT.

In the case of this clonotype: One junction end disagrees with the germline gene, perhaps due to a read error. DNA of the CDR3: TGCAGTGCTCACGGACAGGGGAACTCTGGCTACACCTTC. Translation gives CSAHGQGNSGYTF. The gene calls are TRBV20-1 and TRBJ1-2; 9 bases are a match to TRBD1. This CDR3 is 13 amino acids long. The V gene's germline CDR1 is DFQATT and CDR2 SNEGSKA (reference sequence).

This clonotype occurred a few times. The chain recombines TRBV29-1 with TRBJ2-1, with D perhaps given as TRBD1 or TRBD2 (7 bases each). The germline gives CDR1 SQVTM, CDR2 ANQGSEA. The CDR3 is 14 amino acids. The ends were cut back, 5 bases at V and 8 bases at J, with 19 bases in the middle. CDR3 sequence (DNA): TGCAGCGTTTCCGGGACAGCGGGATGCGATGAGCAGTTCTTC. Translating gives CSVSGTAGCDEQFF.

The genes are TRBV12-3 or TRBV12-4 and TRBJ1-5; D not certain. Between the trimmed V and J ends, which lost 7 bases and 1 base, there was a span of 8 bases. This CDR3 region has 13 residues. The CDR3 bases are TGTGCCAGCACCCTGGGGAGCAATCAGCCCCAGCATTTT. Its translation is CASTLGSNQPQHF.

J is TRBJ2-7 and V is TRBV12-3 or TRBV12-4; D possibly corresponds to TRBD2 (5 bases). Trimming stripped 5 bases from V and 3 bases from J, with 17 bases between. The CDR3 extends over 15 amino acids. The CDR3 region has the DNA TGTGCCAGCAGTCCTCAGGCTGGCGGGCGCTACGAGCAGTACTTC. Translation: CASSPQAGGRYEQYF.

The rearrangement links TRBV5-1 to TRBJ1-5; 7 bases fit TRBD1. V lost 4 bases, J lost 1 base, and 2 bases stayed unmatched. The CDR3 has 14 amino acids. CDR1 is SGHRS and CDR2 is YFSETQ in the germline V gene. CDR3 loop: CASSQGQSNQPQHF. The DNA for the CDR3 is TGCGCCAGCAGCCAGGGACAGAGCAATCAGCCCCAGCATTTT.

The CDR3 bases are TGTGCCAGCAGTTACTCGGGACAGGGCAATCAGCCCCAGCATTTT. Residues: CASSYSGQGNQPQHF. The chain recombines TRBV6-7 with TRBJ1-5; 8 bases are a match to TRBD1. TRBV6-7 is treated as an ORF (open reading frame) with a function not yet certain. Trimming took 0 bases from V and 2 from J; bases not matched to a gene: 0. The CDR3 covers 15 residues.